These T cell receptor beta chains were read from a single sample in a study of T cell responses to AZD1222 COVID-19 vaccine. TCRdb's table, derived via immunoSEQ multiplex PCR, lists solely in-frame clones and lacks some. The sample includes approximately 90,000 clones, approximately 88% of them seen just once. Sequenced material: peripheral blood, taken on day 0 of AZD1222 vaccination. The receptors come from an adult in good health. The CDR3 runs from the conserved cysteine through the conserved F or W. Fields, in order: clone size, J gene, D gene, V gene, CDR3 protein, CDR3 DNA. The D gene is left open where the match is weak. Part of the rows lack a size; the others show once, few, many or a class for expanded clones.

NA,TRBJ2-1,TRBD2,TRBV18,CASSPRPPTLAGANEQFF,TGTGCCAGCTCCCCCAGACCACCGACGCTAGCGGGAGCCAATGAGCAGTTCTTC
NA,TRBJ2-3,NA,TRBV4-2,CASSQRTDTQYF,TGTGCCAGCAGCCAGAGGACAGATACGCAGTATTTT
NA,TRBJ1-2,NA,TRBV3-1/TRBV3-2,CASSQSGPHCTF,TGTGCCAGCAGCCAGTCGGGACCCCATTGCACCTTC
NA,TRBJ2-1,NA,TRBV12-3/TRBV12-4,CASSPDYEQFF,TGTGCCAGCAGTCCCGACTACGAGCAGTTCTTC
NA,TRBJ2-2,NA,TRBV12-3/TRBV12-4,CASSTPGELFF,TGTGCCAGCAGTACCCCAGGGGAGCTGTTTTTT
NA,TRBJ1-4,NA,TRBV7-2,CASSALAIGEKLFF,TGTGCCAGCAGCGCTCTTGCTATCGGTGAAAAACTGTTTTTT
NA,TRBJ2-3,TRBD1,TRBV7-8,CASSHRTGTDTQYF,TGTGCCAGCAGCCATCGGACAGGGACGGATACGCAGTATTTT
NA,TRBJ2-3,NA,TRBV6-5,CASSYREVGMDTQYF,TGTGCCAGCAGTTACAGGGAGGTAGGGATGGATACGCAGTATTTT
NA,TRBJ2-1,NA,TRBV2,CASSEVPGNEQFF,TGTGCCAGCAGTGAAGTTCCGGGGAATGAGCAGTTCTTC
few,TRBJ1-4,NA,TRBV7-9,CASSTRTPTNEKLFF,TGTGCCAGCAGCACCCGGACACCAACTAATGAAAAACTGTTTTTT
NA,TRBJ2-4,NA,TRBV7-8,CASSQTGYLATKNIQYF,TGTGCCAGCAGCCAGACAGGGTATCTAGCGACCAAAAACATTCAGTACTTC
NA,TRBJ1-2,NA,TRBV6-5,CASSYSADYGYTF,TGTGCCAGCAGTTACTCAGCTGACTATGGCTACACCTTC
NA,TRBJ1-1,NA,TRBV18,CASSPSRRDNTEAFF,TGTGCCAGCTCACCTTCACGAAGGGATAACACTGAAGCTTTCTTT
NA,TRBJ2-6,TRBD1,TRBV7-9,CASSHGGTGGSSGANVLTF,TGTGCCAGCAGCCACGGCGGGACAGGGGGCTCTTCTGGGGCCAACGTCCTGACTTTC
NA,TRBJ2-4,TRBD2,TRBV6-5,CASGTSLNIQYF,TGTGCCAGCGGGACTAGCCTAAACATTCAGTACTTC
once,TRBJ1-5,NA,TRBV28,CASRNWGTAGKGSQHF,TGTGCCAGCAGGAACTGGGGGACGGCAGGGAAGGGATCCCAGCATTTT
NA,TRBJ2-1,TRBD2,TRBV2,CASSVLAGLFF,TGTGCCAGCAGTGTACTAGCGGGTCTGTTCTTC
NA,TRBJ1-1,TRBD1,TRBV6-5,CASIGTGGLGAFF,TGTGCCAGCATCGGGACAGGGGGCTTAGGAGCTTTCTTT
NA,TRBJ1-4,NA,TRBV5-1,CASSPGGSNEKLFF,TGCGCCAGCAGCCCAGGAGGGTCTAATGAAAAACTGTTTTTT
NA,TRBJ1-3,NA,TRBV5-1,CASSLEPGNTIYF,TGCGCCAGCAGCTTGGAACCCGGAAACACCATATATTTT
NA,TRBJ1-2,NA,TRBV19,CATHRAQDYGYTF,TGTGCCACCCACAGGGCTCAGGACTATGGCTACACCTTC
NA,TRBJ1-5,TRBD1,TRBV15,CATSGGRGSNQPQHF,TGTGCCACCTCAGGGGGTCGGGGTAGCAATCAGCCCCAGCATTTT
NA,TRBJ1-2,NA,TRBV19,CATLLTGIRNYGYTF,TGTGCCACCCTTCTGACCGGTATTCGTAACTATGGCTACACCTTC
NA,TRBJ1-5,NA,TRBV12-3/TRBV12-4,CASTNATSQPQHF,TGTGCCAGCACCAACGCAACTAGTCAGCCCCAGCATTTT
NA,TRBJ1-5,TRBD1,TRBV28,CASSAPGTGHQPQHF,TGTGCCAGCAGTGCTCCCGGGACAGGGCATCAGCCCCAGCATTTT
NA,TRBJ2-7,TRBD1,TRBV6-6,CASSADRAGEQYF,TGTGCCAGCAGTGCTGACAGGGCGGGCGAGCAGTACTTC
NA,TRBJ2-3,NA,TRBV6-6,CASSLTSTDTQYF,TGTGCCAGCAGTTTGACTAGCACAGATACGCAGTATTTT
NA,TRBJ2-7,NA,TRBV19,CASSSHGGYEQYF,TGTGCCAGTAGTTCCCATGGGGGCTACGAGCAGTACTTC
NA,TRBJ2-3,NA,TRBV10-3,CAISENPGGFATDTQYF,TGTGCCATCAGTGAGAACCCAGGAGGTTTCGCCACAGATACGCAGTATTTT
once,TRBJ2-7,NA,TRBV10-3,CAISDGGSLRGEQYF,TGTGCCATCAGTGATGGGGGGTCACTCCGGGGCGAGCAGTACTTC
NA,TRBJ2-3,TRBD1,TRBV24-1,CATSDPGQGAVDTQYF,TGTGCCACCAGTGACCCGGGACAGGGGGCCGTAGATACGCAGTATTTT
NA,TRBJ1-5,NA,TRBV19,CASSIHRGGVYQPQHF,TGTGCCAGTAGTATCCATAGGGGGGGCGTATATCAGCCCCAGCATTTT
few,TRBJ2-7,NA,TRBV28,CATLSPRPSYEQYF,TGTGCCACTTTGAGCCCGCGCCCTTCGTACGAGCAGTACTTC